The 28 T cell receptor beta chains listed next were all sequenced from one sample in a study of shared clonotypes between healthy human individuals (dated by TCRdb to the early 2020s). Preparation of the library involved the immunoSEQ multiplex PCR assay. TCRdb obtained this table from immuneACCESS and retained in-frame rearrangements with V and J assigned. These tables miss some clones; where compared with another copy, unresolved V genes account for less than half of the shortfall, and the remainder is unexplained. The sample has 2 million to 3 million clones on record, approximately 93% of them singletons. The ten largest make up 0.36% of the sample. The sequencing input was naive CD4+ T cells from PBMCs. The sample's cell subset or site label, decoded: CD45RA+ positively selected. The receptors here all came from a man aged 18 to 35 in good health. Some clones in this sample may be carry-over from other donors' samples.

The chain joins TRBV7-3 to TRBJ2-7, with TRBD2 matching 7 bases. This CDR3 has 15 amino acids. V shed 5 bases and J 4 bases; nucleotides not matched to a gene: 11. Germline lookup yields CDR1 SGHTA and CDR2 FQGTGA. Here the CDR3 reads CASSPLVSGSYEQYF. In DNA form, the CDR3 reads TGTGCCAGCAGCCCCCTAGTTAGCGGGTCTTACGAGCAGTACTTC.

The V and J genes are TRBV10-3 and TRBJ2-3, with D perhaps TRBD1 or TRBD2 (5 bases each). The V gene lost 2 bases and the J gene lost 3 bases, with 9 bases spanning the gap. Germline V lookup: CDR1 ENHRY, CDR2 SYGVKD. The CDR3 contains 14 residues. The CDR3 sequence: CAISERWGTDTQYF. For the CDR3, the DNA is TGTGCCATCAGTGAGAGATGGGGGACAGATACGCAGTATTTT.

The CDR3 is CASSENEYQPQHF. The CDR3 region has the DNA TGTGCCAGCAGTGAAAATGAGTATCAGCCCCAGCATTTT. V is TRBV9 and J is TRBJ1-5; no clear D. The ends were cut back, 5 bases at V and 5 bases at J, with 11 bases in the middle. The germline V gene encodes CDR1 SGDLS and CDR2 YYNGEE. The CDR3 loop spans 13 amino acids.

V is TRBV7-2 and J is TRBJ2-7; 7 nucleotides agree with TRBD2. This CDR3 has 14 residues. V gave up 7 bases and J gave up 2 bases; unmatched junction bases: 8. Germline-derived CDR1 and CDR2 are SGHTA and FQGNSA. CDR3 DNA: TGTGCCAGCACCACGCGGAGCGGGACCTACGAGCAGTACTTC. This encodes CASTTRSGTYEQYF. Variable domain in full (rest from reference TRBV7-2 and TRBJ2-7): GAGVSQSPSNKVTEKGKDVELRCDPISGHTALYWYRQSLGQGLEFLIYFQGNSAPDKSGLPSDRFSAERTGGSVSTLTIQRTQQEDSAVYLCASTTRSGTYEQYFGPGTRLTVT.

CDR3 coding DNA: TGCGCCAGCAGCTTCAACAGGGGGGAGACCCAGTACTTC. Its translation: CASSFNRGETQYF. V usage is TRBV5-1 and J usage is TRBJ2-5, with 8 bases fitting TRBD1. V was clipped by 2 bases and J by 5 bases; unmatched bases: 2. CDR1 SGHRS and CDR2 YFSETQ come from the germline V gene. The CDR3 is made up of 13 amino acids.

The chain recombines TRBV25-1 with TRBJ2-3, with D tentatively TRBD2 (5 bases). Germline CDR1 and CDR2: MGHDK and SYGVNS. The ends were cut back, 4 bases at V and 6 bases at J, with 17 bases in the middle. The CDR3 sequence is 15 residues long. In DNA form, the CDR3 reads TGTGCCAGCAGTGGCCTGTCGGGGAGTAGGGATACGCAGTATTTT. It yields the protein CASSGLSGSRDTQYF.

The chain carries TRBV5-1 and TRBJ2-5, with unresolved D. This CDR3 region has 15 residues. Germline-derived CDR1 and CDR2 are SGHRS and YFSETQ. Trimming took off 4 bases at V and 4 bases at J, with 17 bases between the two ends. CDR3 coding DNA: TGCGCCAGCAGCAGGAGCCCGGTAAGAGGAGAGACCCAGTACTTC. Translated, it gives CASSRSPVRGETQYF.

The J gene is TRBJ2-7, the V gene TRBV19, with D hard to call. V dropped 5 bases and J dropped 11 bases, with 13 bases sitting between them. Germline loops: CDR1 LNHDA, CDR2 SQIVND (reference sequence). The length of the CDR3 is 11 residues. The DNA for the CDR3 is TGTGCCAGTAGTGCCGGTTCTACGAAGTACTTC. Its protein is CASSAGSTKYF.

A word on this clone: The same CDR3 also results from other DNA sequences found in this sample. The rearrangement uses TRBV28 and TRBJ1-2; D is ambiguous. Germline CDR1 reads MDHEN; CDR2 reads SYDVKM. The CDR3 is 11 amino acids. V was clipped by 5 bases and J by 2 bases, with 3 bases between them. CDR3 residues: CASSLNYGYTF. The CDR3 DNA sequence: TGTGCCAGCAGTCTCAACTATGGCTACACCTTC.

This clone has a single count. The V and J genes are TRBV5-1 and TRBJ1-4; D ambiguous. CDR1 and CDR2 (germline): SGHRS, YFSETQ. Trimming removed 4 bases from V and 1 base from J, with 17 bases in between. The CDR3 covers 17 residues. DNA for the CDR3: TGCGCCAGCAGCACCGTGGACGGATCCTTAACTAATGAAAAACTGTTTTTT. It translates to CASSTVDGSLTNEKLFF.

V usage is TRBV5-5 and J usage is TRBJ2-2; D might be TRBD1 (5 bases). The ends were cut back, 3 bases at V and 6 bases at J, with 15 bases in the middle. CDR1 is SGHKS, CDR2 YYEKEE, per germline (reference sequence). The CDR3 spans 15 residues. CDR3 residues: CASSYPVRGPGELFF. In DNA, the CDR3 is TGTGCCAGCAGCTATCCGGTTAGGGGTCCCGGGGAGCTGTTTTTT.

The chain employs TRBV28 and TRBJ2-7; perhaps D is TRBD1 or TRBD2 (5 bases each). Germline V gene sequence: CDR1 MDHEN, CDR2 SYDVKM. V was trimmed by 5 bases and J by 3 bases, leaving 29 bases between them. CDR3 length: 19 amino acids. CDR3 nucleotides: TGTGCCAGCAGTCCCAATCTTGGGACCTCGAACATGGGAGTCTACGAGCAGTACTTC. Its protein is CASSPNLGTSNMGVYEQYF.

This clone was counted a single time. The rearrangement uses TRBV30 and TRBJ2-2; 9 bases fit TRBD1. The germline V gene has CDR1 GTSNPN and CDR2 SVGIG (reference sequence). The CDR3 is 16 amino acids. J was trimmed by 3 bases and V by 3 bases; bases with no gene match: 8. This chain's CDR3 is CAWSRSGTGYTGELFF. The CDR3 DNA reads as TGTGCCTGGAGCCGATCCGGGACAGGGTACACCGGGGAGCTGTTTTTT.

This clone showed up just once. The V gene is TRBV29-1, the J gene TRBJ2-3; TRBD2 might be the D (5 bases). V was clipped by 6 bases and J by 2 bases, with 12 bases between them. Germline V CDR1 and CDR2: SQVTM, ANQGSEA. The CDR3 runs to 13 residues. The CDR3 sequence is CSVSGLDTDTQYF. CDR3 sequence (DNA): TGCAGCGTGAGCGGCTTGGACACAGATACGCAGTATTTT.

This chain links TRBV11-3 with TRBJ2-5, with 10 positions matching TRBD2. Germline loops: CDR1 SGHNT, CDR2 YENEEA. This CDR3 is built from 15 residues. After removal of 5 bases from V and 4 bases from J, the junction contained 7 bases not matched to a gene. The CDR3 DNA follows: TGTGCCAGCAGCCGAAAAGCGGGAGGGTTAGAGACCCAGTACTTC. This gives the protein CASSRKAGGLETQYF.

The chain is built from TRBV9 and TRBJ2-1, with a possible D match to TRBD2 (6 bases). Per germline, CDR1 SGDLS and CDR2 YYNGEE. The germline V and J ends were trimmed by 2 bases and 4 bases, with 16 bases remaining between them. The CDR3 spans 16 residues. CDR3 protein: CASSVGGGPLYNEQFF. CDR3 DNA sequence: TGTGCCAGCAGCGTGGGGGGAGGTCCCTTATACAATGAGCAGTTCTTC.

The chain has TRBV4-1 and TRBJ2-5; D is undetermined. CDR3 length equals 12 residues. The V end was cut by 4 bases, the J end by 2 bases, with 5 bases between. Germline assignment: CDR1 MGHRA and CDR2 YSYEKL. CDR3 amino acids: CASSPEQETQYF. The CDR3 coding sequence is TGCGCCAGCAGCCCAGAACAAGAGACCCAGTACTTC.

The chain carries TRBV4-3 and TRBJ1-4; D not resolved. Germline-derived CDR1 and CDR2 are LGHNA and YSLEER. This CDR3 is built from 15 residues. V was trimmed by 0 bases and J by 6 bases, leaving 11 bases between them. CDR3 residues: CASSQERTHYEKLFF. CDR3 nucleotides: TGCGCCAGCAGCCAAGAGAGGACGCATTATGAAAAACTGTTTTTT.

The V gene is TRBV28, the J gene TRBJ1-4; maybe TRBD1 (5 bases). The CDR3 is made up of 14 amino acids. Germline V gene lookup returns CDR1 MDHEN and CDR2 SYDVKM. Trimming took off 6 bases at V and 8 bases at J, with 16 bases between the two ends. CDR3 amino acids: CASRPHGAGEKLFF. For the CDR3, the DNA is TGTGCCAGCAGACCCCATGGGGCAGGGGAAAAACTGTTTTTT.

Here the CDR3 reads CASSRWGGDTGELFF. As DNA, the CDR3 is TGTGCCAGCAGCCGTTGGGGCGGGGATACCGGGGAGCTGTTTTTT. This rearrangement joins TRBV5-6 to TRBJ2-2; D is possibly TRBD2 (6 bases). CDR1 SGHDT and CDR2 YYEEEE come from the germline V gene. Between the trimmed V and J ends, which lost 4 bases and 5 bases, there was a span of 15 bases. The CDR3 runs to 15 residues.

The V call is TRBV9, the J call TRBJ2-5; TRBD2 matches 8 bases. Per the germline V gene, CDR1 is SGDLS and CDR2 is YYNGEE. The CDR3 sequence is 14 residues long. With 4 bases clipped from V and 2 bases from J, the junction kept 4 bases outside the gene matches. The CDR3 reads CASSFGLAQETQYF. In nucleotides, the CDR3 is TGTGCCAGCAGCTTCGGACTAGCTCAAGAGACCCAGTACTTC.

This clone has a single count. The chain combines TRBV6-6 with TRBJ1-2; D not certain. This CDR3 has 12 amino acids. Germline CDR1 is MNHNY and CDR2 is SVGAGI (reference sequence). The V gene lost 7 bases and the J gene lost 7 bases, with 13 bases spanning the gap. CDR3 in amino acids: CASKDEGSGYTF. In nucleotides, the CDR3 is TGTGCCAGCAAAGATGAGGGTTCTGGCTACACCTTC.

This chain links TRBV30 with TRBJ1-3; D ambiguous. The V end lost 0 bases, the J end lost 6 bases, and 12 bases lay between the germline ends. The length of the CDR3 is 14 residues. In germline, CDR1 is GTSNPN, CDR2 SVGIG (reference sequence). Here the CDR3 DNA reads TGTGCCTGGAGTGTGGGCAGGTCTACAAACACCATATATTTT. It yields the protein CAWSVGRSTNTIYF.

The rearrangement links TRBV7-9 to TRBJ2-4; 10 bases fit TRBD1. This CDR3 region has 18 residues. Germline-derived CDR1 and CDR2 are SEHNR and FQNEAQ (reference sequence). Losses at the gene ends were 6 bases for V and 0 bases for J; bases not matched to a gene: 11. The CDR3 region has the DNA TGTGCCAGCAGTTTTTCCCGGGACAGGGGACTAGCCAAAAACATTCAGTACTTC. Translated: CASSFSRDRGLAKNIQYF.

In nucleotides, the CDR3 is TGTGCCAGCTCACGGGACAGGGGAGGACAGCCCCAGCATTTT. Protein sequence: CASSRDRGGQPQHF. The chain has TRBV18 and TRBJ1-5, with 10 bases matching TRBD1. Germline V gene lookup returns CDR1 KGHSH and CDR2 LQKENI. This CDR3 has 14 amino acids. V shed 4 bases, J shed 7 bases, and the junction held 4 bases outside the gene matches.

The V gene is TRBV4-2, the J gene TRBJ2-7; 9 positions agree with TRBD1. This CDR3 spans 15 amino acids. V gave up 1 base and J gave up 3 bases; unmatched junction bases: 4. In germline, CDR1 is LGHNA, CDR2 YNFKEQ. Written as DNA, the CDR3 is TGTGCCAGCAGCCAAGTTCAGGGACAGGGCTACGAGCAGTACTTC. Its protein product is CASSQVQGQGYEQYF.

The genes are TRBV11-3 and TRBJ2-2; perhaps TRBD2 as D (6 bases). The V gene's germline CDR1 is SGHNT and CDR2 YENEEA. Trimming shortened V by 5 bases and J by 0 bases, and 13 bases separated the two germline ends. There are 16 residues in the CDR3. The CDR3, as DNA: TGTGCCAGCAGCCCCGTTTGGGACTCGAACACCGGGGAGCTGTTTTTT. It codes for CASSPVWDSNTGELFF. Variable domain in full (rest from reference TRBV11-3 and TRBJ2-2): EAGVVQSPRYKIIEKKQPVAFWCNPISGHNTLYWYLQNLGQGPELLIRYENEEAVDDSQLPKDRFSAERLKGVDSTLKIQPAELGDSAVYLCASSPVWDSNTGELFFGEGSRLTVL.

V and J are TRBV7-8 and TRBJ1-2, with 9 bases lining up with TRBD1. The V and J ends lost 6 bases and 4 bases, in that order; junction bases with no gene match: 6. Germline CDR1 reads SGHVS; CDR2 reads FQNEAQ. The CDR3 runs 14 residues. The CDR3 protein is CASRSDRGSYGYTF. In nucleotides, the CDR3 is TGTGCCAGCAGGTCTGACAGGGGGAGCTATGGCTACACCTTC.